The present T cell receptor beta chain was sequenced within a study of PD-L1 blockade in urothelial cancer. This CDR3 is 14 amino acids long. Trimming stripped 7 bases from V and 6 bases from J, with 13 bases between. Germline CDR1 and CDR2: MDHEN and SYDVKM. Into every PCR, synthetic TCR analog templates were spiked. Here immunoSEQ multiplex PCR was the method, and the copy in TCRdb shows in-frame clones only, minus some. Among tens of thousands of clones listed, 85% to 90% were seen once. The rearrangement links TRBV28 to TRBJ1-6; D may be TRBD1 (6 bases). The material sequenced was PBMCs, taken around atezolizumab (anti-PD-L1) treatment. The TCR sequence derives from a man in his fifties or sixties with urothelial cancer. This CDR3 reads CASITGTSNSPLHF. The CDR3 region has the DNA TGTGCCAGCATCACCGGGACATCTAATTCACCCCTCCACTTT.